This TCR beta chain was captured in a study of multiple sclerosis patients with progressive multifocal leukoencephalopathy. Between the trimmed V and J ends, which lost 4 bases and 7 bases, there was a span of 10 bases. The V gene's germline CDR1 is SGHDT and CDR2 YYEEEE. The length of the CDR3 is 12 residues. Synthetic inline TR CDR3 controls covering all V-J pairings were spiked into each PCR. Assay used: immunoSEQ multiplex PCR; TCRdb lists only in-frame clones, some missing. The data show around 30,000 clones, 90% seen once. On this clone: The antigen remains undetermined.

Time point indicated: approximately 12 months of natalizumab therapy. The control group, sampled over time, had multiple sclerosis, received natalizumab and did not develop PML. Prior interferon beta treatment was universal, and the PML patients were all female. Findings and limits, study-wide: In most PML patients, TRB repertoires appeared less diverse by entropy.

The material was PBMCs, obtained from a patient treated with natalizumab. The genes are TRBV5-6 and TRBJ2-3; the D gene is possibly TRBD1 (6 bases). This TCR was recovered from a human donor with multiple sclerosis. CDR3 residues: CASSLGANTQYF. The CDR3 DNA follows: TGTGCCAGCAGCCTGGGGGCCAATACGCAGTATTTT.